These T cell receptor beta chains were read from a single sample in a study of cytomegalovirus exposure and HLA in healthy donors. Sequenced by immunoSEQ multiplex PCR; TCRdb stores in-frame clones only, minus some. The table includes around 62,000 clones, roughly 78% detected once. The sequencing sample was made of PBMCs. These receptors all stem from a middle-aged man in good health and CMV-seronegative. The conserved cysteine and the conserved F or W are not part of the CDR3 here. The D gene is left open where the match is weak.

D: -
length: 13
J: TRBJ1-2
V: TRBV4-1
CDR3: ASSQAGRSFYGYT

D: -
length: 16
J: TRBJ1-1
V: TRBV7-9
CDR3: ASSLVGLQKGAFPEAF

D: TRBD2
length: 13
J: TRBJ2-7
V: TRBV2
CDR3: ASSEERAGAGEQY

D: -
length: 15
J: TRBJ1-2
V: TRBV13
CDR3: ASSPTQGYEWAYGYT

D: -
length: 14
J: TRBJ2-2
V: TRBV2
CDR3: ASRGIVRSNTGELF

D: TRBD2
length: 14
J: TRBJ2-5
V: TRBV5-1
CDR3: ASSLGLAGGQETQY

D: TRBD1
length: 11
J: TRBJ1-6
V: TRBV7-3
CDR3: ASSLDRFSPLH

D: -
length: 9
J: TRBJ2-7
V: TRBV7-9
CDR3: SSSLSYEQY

D: TRBD2
length: 13
J: TRBJ2-3
V: TRBV10-1
CDR3: ASSDLAGATDTQY

D: -
length: 13
J: TRBJ2-3
V: TRBV4-1
CDR3: ASSPSGGLTDTQY

D: TRBD1
length: 12
J: TRBJ1-2
V: TRBV7-2
CDR3: ASSLDRGQGGYT

D: -
length: 11
J: TRBJ1-1
V: TRBV5-1
CDR3: ASSLREGTEAF

D: TRBD1
length: 12
J: TRBJ1-2
V: TRBV6-5
CDR3: ASSGTGTAYGYT

D: TRBD2
length: 16
J: TRBJ2-5
V: TRBV7-9
CDR3: ASSAGLAGSALRETQY

D: -
length: 11
J: TRBJ2-7
V: TRBV10-2
CDR3: ASSVDRGYEQY

D: -
length: 10
J: TRBJ1-2
V: TRBV7-2
CDR3: ASSQGNYGYT

D: TRBD1
length: 12
J: TRBJ1-3
V: TRBV6-5
CDR3: ASASGGVGNTIY

D: -
length: 14
J: -
V: TRBV28
CDR3: ASSLFRAGFTYEQY

D: TRBD1
length: 16
J: TRBJ1-5
V: TRBV11-3
CDR3: ASSLLPGQGAGNQPQH

D: -
length: 13
J: TRBJ1-1
V: TRBV19
CDR3: ASSMGREGRTEAF